One sample yielded the 8 T cell receptor beta chains listed below, sequenced in a study of blood T cell repertoires in COVID-19. Some clones are missing from TCRdb's copy, which holds only in-frame ones; the method was immunoSEQ multiplex PCR. Of about 200,000 clones listed, approximately 90% are singletons. Source material: peripheral blood. The receptors stem from a man aged 60-69 years with COVID-19, enrolled during active disease.

The V gene is TRBV5-6, the J gene TRBJ2-2; 7 bases fit TRBD1. This CDR3 has 16 residues. V lost 0 bases, J lost 5 bases, and 7 bases stayed unmatched. Germline CDR1 and CDR2: SGHDT and YYEEEE. CDR3 sequence reads: CASSLETGARTGELFF. In DNA form, the CDR3 reads TGTGCCAGCAGCTTGGAAACAGGGGCGAGGACCGGGGAGCTGTTTTTT.

The rearrangement uses TRBV9 and TRBJ2-2; D gene uncertain. V dropped 0 bases and J dropped 6 bases, with 12 bases sitting between them. CDR1 is SGDLS, CDR2 YYNGEE, per germline. The CDR3 has 15 amino acids. As DNA, the CDR3 is TGTGCCAGCAGCGTAGGTCATATTGAGGCCGGGGAGCTGTTTTTT. Encoded protein: CASSVGHIEAGELFF.

CDR3 in DNA: TGTGCCAGCAAGAGTGACAGGACTGGAAACACCATATATTTT. Translating it yields CASKSDRTGNTIYF. The rearrangement links TRBV5-4 to TRBJ1-3, with D possibly being TRBD1 (6 bases). Trimming left V 6 bases short and J 2 bases short, with 12 bases between. CDR3 length equals 14 residues. Per the germline V gene, CDR1 is SGHNT and CDR2 is YYREEE (reference sequence).

The chain uses TRBV15 and TRBJ2-1, with D perhaps matching TRBD2 (6 bases). In germline, CDR1 is LNHNV, CDR2 YYDKDF (reference sequence). V shed 3 bases and J shed 3 bases, with 15 bases lying between them. The CDR3 has 16 residues. CDR3 DNA: TGTGCCACCAGCAGGCCCCCACGGGGACTCTACAATGAGCAGTTCTTC. Its protein is CATSRPPRGLYNEQFF.

The gene calls are TRBV27 and TRBJ1-6; the D is unclear. The CDR3 covers 14 residues. Germline CDR1 and CDR2: MNHEY and SMNVEV (reference sequence). Trimming took 2 bases from V and 5 from J, leaving 7 bases between them. CDR3 in amino acids: CASSLGADNSPLHF. CDR3 nucleotide sequence: TGTGCCAGCAGTTTAGGAGCAGATAATTCACCCCTCCACTTT.

The genes are TRBV29-1 and TRBJ2-7; D perhaps matches TRBD2 (5 bases). V was pared by 4 bases and J by 7 bases, with 20 bases between. Germline CDR1 is SQVTM and CDR2 is ANQGSEA. The CDR3 is 14 residues long. The CDR3 region has the DNA TGCAGCGTTGCCCCCGGACTCCGCGGAAGGGAGCAGTACTTC. This encodes CSVAPGLRGREQYF.

CDR3 protein: CASSLAAGGEATGELFF. CDR3 nucleotides: TGCGCCAGCAGCTTGGCGGCAGGGGGCGAGGCCACCGGGGAGCTGTTTTTT. This rearrangement joins TRBV5-1 to TRBJ2-2, with TRBD1 matching 8 bases. V lost 0 bases and J lost 4; bases outside the gene matches: 8. The CDR3 covers 17 residues. The germline V gene encodes CDR1 SGHRS and CDR2 YFSETQ.

The chain is built from TRBV20-1 and TRBJ1-1; TRBD1 matches at 11 bases. CDR1 is DFQATT, CDR2 SNEGSKA, per germline (reference sequence). This CDR3 comprises 19 residues. J lost 3 bases, V lost 3 bases, and 18 bases had no gene match. The CDR3 here is CSASYPVGQGALSDTEAFF. CDR3 nucleotide sequence: TGCAGTGCTAGTTACCCCGTAGGACAGGGGGCTCTTTCGGACACTGAAGCTTTCTTT.